This entry concerns a single T cell receptor (beta chain). The target antigen is unknown. Specified time point: week 47, end of study. Doses consisted of 300 ug of mutant IDH1 20-mer peptide each, paired with topical imiquimod. Patients had eight vaccinations, in weeks 1, 3, 5, 7, 11, 15, 19 and 23. The assay was immunoSEQ multiplex PCR, and TCRdb's table has in-frame clones only and misses some. This sample yields 56,000 or so clones, of which roughly 75% are seen a single time; 5% to 6% belongs to the top ten. Germline V lookup: CDR1 LGHNA, CDR2 YNFKEQ. The CDR3 length is 14 residues. V was cut by 0 bases and J by 7 bases, with 12 bases left in between. This specimen comes from a study of a mutant IDH1 vaccine in newly diagnosed glioma. Across the whole study: Before enrollment, the patients had been treated with radiotherapy alone, temozolomide alone, or both together. Most of them had received both. Visit V13 took place at week 47, and visit V12 happened at week 35.

Study results and limitations: Whatever changes occurred in top peripheral T cell clonotypes seemed unrelated to pseudoprogression.

The source was PBMCs, collected from a glioma patient whose treatment included an IDH1 peptide vaccine. The chain has TRBV4-2 and TRBJ1-1; weak D call: TRBD1 (5 bases). The TCR originated in a man between 50 and 59 years old with glioma. DNA for the CDR3: TGTGCCAGCAGCCAAGAAGGCAGGGTCTATGAAGCTTTCTTT. Its protein is CASSQEGRVYEAFF.